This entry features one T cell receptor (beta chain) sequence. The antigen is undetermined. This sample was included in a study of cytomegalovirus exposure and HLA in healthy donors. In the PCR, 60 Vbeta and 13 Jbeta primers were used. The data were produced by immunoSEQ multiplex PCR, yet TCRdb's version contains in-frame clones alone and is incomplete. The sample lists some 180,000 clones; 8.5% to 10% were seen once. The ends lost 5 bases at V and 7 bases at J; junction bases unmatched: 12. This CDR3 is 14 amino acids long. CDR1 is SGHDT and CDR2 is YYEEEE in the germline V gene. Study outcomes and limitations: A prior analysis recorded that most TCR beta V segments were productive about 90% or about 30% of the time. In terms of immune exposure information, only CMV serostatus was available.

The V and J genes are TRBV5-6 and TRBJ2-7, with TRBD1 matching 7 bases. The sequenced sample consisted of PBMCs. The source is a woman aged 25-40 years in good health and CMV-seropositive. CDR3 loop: CASSLGTALGEQYF. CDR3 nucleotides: TGTGCCAGCAGTCTCGGGACAGCGCTTGGTGAGCAGTACTTC.